Below, one T cell receptor (beta chain) is given with its context. What it binds is unknown. The sample is drawn from a study of OX40 agonist ivuxolimab in advanced cancers. Study-wide points: The investigators did not determine what antigen specificity the expanded peripheral T cells had.

Trimming pared 4 bases from V and 5 bases from J, leaving 15 bases between. Germline V gene lookup returns CDR1 MNHEY and CDR2 SMNVEV (reference sequence). This CDR3 has 15 residues. Measured with immunoSEQ multiplex PCR; TCRdb has only the in-frame clones, and not every one. The table lists over 100,000 clones, 75% to 95% of them singletons. Here the sequenced sample was CD4+ or CD8+ T cells sorted from blood, taken in a trial of the OX40 agonist ivuxolimab. The sequence came from an adult with an advanced solid tumor such as melanoma, head and neck, liver or kidney cancer. The chain couples TRBV27 to TRBJ2-1; tentative D call: TRBD1 (6 bases). CDR3 amino acids: CASSYRGGSNNEQFF. DNA of the CDR3: TGTGCCAGCAGTTACCGAGGGGGATCGAACAATGAGCAGTTCTTC.